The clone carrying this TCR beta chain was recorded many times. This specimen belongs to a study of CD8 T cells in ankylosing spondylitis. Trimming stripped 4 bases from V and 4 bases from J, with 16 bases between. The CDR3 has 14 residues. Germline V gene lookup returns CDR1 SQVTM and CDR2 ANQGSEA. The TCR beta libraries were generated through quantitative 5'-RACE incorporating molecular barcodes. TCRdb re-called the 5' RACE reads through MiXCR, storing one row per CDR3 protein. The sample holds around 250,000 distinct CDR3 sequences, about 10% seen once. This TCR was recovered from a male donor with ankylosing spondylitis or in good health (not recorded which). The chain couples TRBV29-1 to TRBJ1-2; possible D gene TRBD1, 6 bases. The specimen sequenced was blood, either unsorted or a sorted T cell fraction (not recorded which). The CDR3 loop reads CSVGDYREGYGYTF. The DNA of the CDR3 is TGCAGCGTTGGGGACTACAGGGAAGGCTATGGCTACACCTTC.